These T cell receptor beta chains were read from a single sample in a study of blood T cell repertoires in COVID-19. Sequencing used immunoSEQ multiplex PCR; TCRdb keeps in-frame clones, though not all of them. The data contain fewer than 450,000 clones, roughly 90% of them seen just once; the ten biggest clones take up around 6.6%. Sequencing was performed on peripheral blood. Receptor source: a woman in her 70s with COVID-19, enrolled during active disease. Both conserved end residues are part of each CDR3. Fields, in order: V gene, J gene, D gene, clone size, CDR3 protein, CDR3 DNA. The D gene is left open where the match is weak. Some rows have no size entry. The others give once, few or many, or a class for an expanded clone.

v_call: TRBV6-6
j_call: TRBJ1-2
d_call: TRBD1
clone_size: -
cdr3_aa: CASTTPGQVSHGYTF
cdr3_nt: TGTGCCAGTACAACACCGGGACAGGTTTCCCATGGCTACACCTTC

v_call: TRBV11-2
j_call: TRBJ2-3
d_call: -
clone_size: -
cdr3_aa: CASSPQGIGTDTQYF
cdr3_nt: TGTGCCAGCAGTCCACAGGGAATTGGCACAGATACGCAGTATTTT

v_call: TRBV5-1
j_call: TRBJ1-2
d_call: -
clone_size: -
cdr3_aa: CASSLDGGLYGYTF
cdr3_nt: TGCGCCAGCAGCTTGGACGGGGGACTCTATGGCTACACCTTC

v_call: TRBV18
j_call: TRBJ2-1
d_call: TRBD2
clone_size: -
cdr3_aa: CASSPFASGGESSYNEQFF
cdr3_nt: TGTGCCAGCTCACCCTTCGCTAGCGGGGGGGAAAGCTCCTACAATGAGCAGTTCTTC

v_call: TRBV19
j_call: TRBJ1-1
d_call: TRBD1
clone_size: -
cdr3_aa: CASGSQGVGAEAFF
cdr3_nt: TGTGCCAGCGGCTCACAGGGGGTAGGGGCTGAAGCTTTCTTT

v_call: TRBV11-2
j_call: TRBJ2-3
d_call: -
clone_size: -
cdr3_aa: CASSQSGDTQYF
cdr3_nt: TGTGCCAGCAGCCAAAGCGGAGATACGCAGTATTTT

v_call: TRBV5-1
j_call: TRBJ2-2
d_call: -
clone_size: once
cdr3_aa: CASSYSGLNTGELFF
cdr3_nt: TGCGCCAGCAGCTACTCGGGATTGAACACCGGGGAGCTGTTTTTT

v_call: TRBV9
j_call: TRBJ1-5
d_call: TRBD1
clone_size: -
cdr3_aa: CASSGDRVGQPQHF
cdr3_nt: TGTGCCAGCAGCGGGGACAGGGTAGGTCAGCCCCAGCATTTT

v_call: TRBV19
j_call: TRBJ1-1
d_call: -
clone_size: -
cdr3_aa: CASISNRVGSEAFF
cdr3_nt: TGTGCCAGTATCTCAAACAGGGTTGGGTCTGAAGCTTTCTTT

v_call: TRBV7-9
j_call: TRBJ1-1
d_call: -
clone_size: -
cdr3_aa: CASTATVNTEAFF
cdr3_nt: TGTGCCAGCACTGCTACGGTGAACACTGAAGCTTTCTTT

v_call: TRBV7-2
j_call: TRBJ2-5
d_call: TRBD1
clone_size: -
cdr3_aa: CASSRQTGGAETQYF
cdr3_nt: TGTGCCAGCAGCCGGCAGACAGGGGGGGCGGAGACCCAGTACTTC

v_call: TRBV20-1
j_call: TRBJ1-5
d_call: TRBD1
clone_size: -
cdr3_aa: CSASRQGDQPQHF
cdr3_nt: TGCAGTGCTAGTAGACAGGGGGATCAGCCCCAGCATTTT

v_call: TRBV11-2
j_call: TRBJ1-4
d_call: TRBD1
clone_size: -
cdr3_aa: CASSSSGTGEKLFF
cdr3_nt: TGTGCCAGCAGCTCTTCCGGGACAGGAGAAAAACTGTTTTTT

v_call: TRBV11-2
j_call: TRBJ1-3
d_call: -
clone_size: -
cdr3_aa: CAWVGQTSGNTIYF
cdr3_nt: TGTGCCTGGGTTGGGCAGACCTCTGGAAACACCATATATTTT

v_call: TRBV24-1
j_call: TRBJ1-4
d_call: -
clone_size: -
cdr3_aa: CATSDSDSDEKLFF
cdr3_nt: TGTGCCACCAGTGATTCCGACAGCGACGAAAAACTGTTTTTT

v_call: TRBV5-4
j_call: TRBJ2-7
d_call: TRBD1
clone_size: -
cdr3_aa: CASSFRDSSSYEQYF
cdr3_nt: TGTGCCAGCAGCTTCCGGGACAGCAGCTCCTACGAGCAGTACTTC

v_call: TRBV5-8
j_call: TRBJ2-7
d_call: -
clone_size: -
cdr3_aa: CASSLAGILYEQYF
cdr3_nt: TGTGCCAGCAGCTTGGCGGGGATCCTCTACGAGCAGTACTTC

v_call: TRBV3-1/TRBV3-2
j_call: TRBJ2-2
d_call: TRBD2
clone_size: -
cdr3_aa: CASSQDGVAGLSNTGELFF
cdr3_nt: TGTGCCAGCAGCCAAGATGGAGTAGCGGGGCTTTCGAACACCGGGGAGCTGTTTTTT

v_call: TRBV2
j_call: TRBJ2-3
d_call: TRBD2
clone_size: -
cdr3_aa: CASKSLAGGTDTQYF
cdr3_nt: TGTGCCAGCAAGTCTCTAGCGGGGGGTACAGATACGCAGTATTTT

v_call: TRBV7-2
j_call: TRBJ2-5
d_call: TRBD2
clone_size: -
cdr3_aa: CASSLAGGGRETQYF
cdr3_nt: TGTGCCAGCAGCTTAGCTGGCGGGGGTCGGGAGACCCAGTACTTC

v_call: TRBV30
j_call: TRBJ2-3
d_call: -
clone_size: -
cdr3_aa: CAWSSGGLFTDTQYF
cdr3_nt: TGTGCCTGGAGTTCCGGGGGACTGTTCACAGATACGCAGTATTTT

v_call: TRBV7-9
j_call: TRBJ2-7
d_call: -
clone_size: -
cdr3_aa: CASSPFDIEQYF
cdr3_nt: TGTGCCAGCAGCCCCTTCGACATTGAGCAGTACTTC

v_call: TRBV7-2
j_call: TRBJ2-4
d_call: -
clone_size: once
cdr3_aa: CASSSLGAQNIQYF
cdr3_nt: TGTGCCAGCAGCAGCCTAGGAGCCCAAAACATTCAGTACTTC

v_call: TRBV27
j_call: TRBJ1-2
d_call: TRBD1
clone_size: -
cdr3_aa: CASSLGQGNYGYTF
cdr3_nt: TGTGCCAGCAGTTTAGGACAGGGGAACTATGGCTACACCTTC

v_call: TRBV5-1
j_call: TRBJ2-4
d_call: TRBD2
clone_size: -
cdr3_aa: CASSPSGAAKNIQYF
cdr3_nt: TGCGCCAGCAGCCCTAGCGGGGCGGCCAAAAACATTCAGTACTTC

v_call: TRBV28
j_call: TRBJ1-2
d_call: TRBD1
clone_size: -
cdr3_aa: CASVRSGTAFYGYTF
cdr3_nt: TGTGCCAGCGTTCGCTCTGGGACAGCTTTTTATGGCTACACCTTC

v_call: TRBV5-6
j_call: TRBJ1-2
d_call: TRBD1
clone_size: once
cdr3_aa: CASSPQGALNYGYTF
cdr3_nt: TGTGCCAGCAGCCCACAGGGGGCCCTGAACTATGGCTACACCTTC